This T cell receptor (beta chain) was identified during a study of long-term antiretroviral therapy in people with HIV. Study outcomes and limitations: Increased diversity was seen after ART, yet it remained lower than in transplant donor controls.

Trimming cost V 4 bases and J 8 bases; bases outside gene matches: 7. CDR1 and CDR2 (germline): SGDLS, YYNGEE. The CDR3 contains 14 residues. Comments on this clone: Its target is unknown.

Version v3.0 of the immunoSEQ assay ran at survey level. Sequencing used immunoSEQ multiplex PCR; TCRdb keeps in-frame clones, though not all of them. This repertoire shows approximately 35,000 clones, 94% found once; its top ten account for 3.6%. This chain joins TRBV9 and TRBJ2-1; 9 positions agree with TRBD2. Sequenced material: unsorted PBMCs, taken 4.1 years after starting antiretroviral therapy. The receptor comes from a woman aged 50 to 60 with HIV. The CDR3 DNA follows: TGTGCCAGCAGCCTAGCGGGGCAGGGCCATGAGCAGTTCTTC. Translation gives CASSLAGQGHEQFF. The variable domain in full, completed from reference TRBV9 and TRBJ2-1, reads DSGVTQTPKHLITATGQRVTLRCSPRSGDLSVYWYQQSLDQGLQFLIQYYNGEERAKGNILERFSAQQFPDLHSELNLSSLELGDSALYFCASSLAGQGHEQFFGPGTRLTVL.